This TCR beta chain was identified in a study of T cells expressing NK-cell markers. Regarding the study as a whole: Where a handful of donors were concerned, these clonotypes also led the CD3+CD56-NKG2C+ fraction.

This CDR3 is built from 12 residues. Per germline, CDR1 DFQATT and CDR2 SNEGSKA (reference sequence). About this clonotype: What it binds is not known.

TCRdb reprocessed the 5' RACE reads and reports one entry per CDR3 protein, with no DNA. The sample's table shows over 200,000 distinct CDR3 sequences. The chain is built from TRBV20-1 and TRBJ2-3; with no DNA, the TCRdb D assignment of TRBD2 cannot be verified. The specimen sequenced was blood T cells: a sorted CD56 or NKG2C T cell subset, CD4+ or CD8+ T cells, or bulk PBMC T cells (not recorded which). The source is a man aged 18 to 35 in good health. The CDR3 loop is CSVRSGSYTQYF.